This T cell receptor (beta chain) was identified in a study of CD8+CD57+ T cells in acquired aplastic anemia (dated by TCRdb to the late 2010s). As for the study more broadly: On average, sorted CD4+ and CD8+ cells yielded 2.5 to 3.5 ug of extracted DNA, with a range of 0.2 to 27.4 ug. CD8+CD57+ expansion was defined as a frequency above the mean frequency observed in healthy subjects.

Profiling of TCR beta VDJ combinations and CDR3 sequences used genomic DNA as the template. An Illumina HiSeq 2000 was the platform used for TCR repertoire sequencing. Per the authors' processing: Repertoires were assessed using TRBV/TRBJ rearrangement plots, CDR3 size and DJ length profiles, and Simpson's diversity index. The most abundant DNA sequence in the deep sequencing data was defined as the immunodominant clone. CDR3 amino acid sequences were screened for sharing across subjects and were compared with published repertoires and the VDJdb database. The public reads were run again by TCRdb, first through fastp at Q25 and then through MiXCR, and only productive beta chains were kept. One record per CDR3 amino acid sequence lists the most common genes and DNA. The V and J calls shown here were made by TCRdb, not taken from the authors' results. Within this sample are 200,000 to 250,000 distinct CDR3 sequences, with more than 55% of them counted one time only. In total, the top ten clones hold around 50% of the sample.

The CDR3 covers 16 residues, taking in both the cysteine and the phenylalanine. CDR3 DNA is the only sequence kept; it has 48 bases, read in frame from the first base. V is cut by 4 bases and J by 3 bases, and the space between the germline ends is 15 bases. The germline V gene yields MGHRA for CDR1 and YSYEKL for CDR2. As regards this clonotype: Its recognized antigen is unknown. Just one base apart from a much larger clone, this may be a read error.

Expansion of CD8+CD57+ cells had been shown by flow cytometry in the patients chosen for sequencing. Every patient had a diagnosis of severe acquired aplastic anemia based on International Study of Aplastic Anemia and Agranulocytosis and Camitta criteria. Patients had received no therapy at the time of blood sampling. In the study, sorted CD4+ and CD8+ blood T cells from patients with severe aplastic anemia and from healthy subjects underwent deep sequencing of TCR repertoires. Patients were enrolled under clinicaltrials.gov protocols 00001620, 01623167, 00001397, 00071045, 00081523 and 00961064 in the USA. Ficoll-Paque density gradient centrifugation was used to isolate peripheral blood mononuclear cells. Before DNA extraction, CD4+ and CD8+ T cells were sorted with FACS or magnetic beads. What the research found in general, with its limitations: No significant difference in CD8+ Simpson's diversity was found between patients and healthy controls (P=0.060). Roughly 29 CD8+ CDR3 sequences were found to be shared between patients and controls, but these sequences appeared to be highly expressed in patients and within the immunodominant clones of the patients.

The receptor was derived from a human donor with aplastic anemia. The chain is encoded by TRBV4-1 joined to TRBJ1-4; no confident D gene assignment can be made. Source material: sorted CD4+, CD8+, or CD8+CD57+ T cells (not recorded which) from PBMCs. DNA sequence: TGCGCCAGCAGCCGAGGACCGTATGCACCTAATGAAAAACTGTTTTTT. This is translated as CASSRGPYAPNEKLFF.